A selection of T cell receptor beta chains follows, all from one sample in a study of shared clonotypes between healthy human individuals. Some clones are missing from TCRdb's copy, which holds only in-frame ones; the method was immunoSEQ multiplex PCR. The data contain around 600,000 clones, more than 95% of them singletons. Sequenced sample: naive CD4+ T cells sorted from blood. These receptors originate from a woman under 40 in good health. Each CDR3 is given with its conserved first and last residue. The order of the fields is clone size, J gene, V gene, D gene, CDR3 DNA, CDR3 protein. D genes are given only for firm matches. Clone size is shown for a subset of rows, as once, few, many or a class of expanded clone.

NA	TRBJ2-1	TRBV4-1	NA	TGCGCCAGCAGCCAAGAGTTCAGGGGAGGGTCTAATGAGCAGTTCTTC	CASSQEFRGGSNEQFF
once	TRBJ2-7	TRBV10-1	TRBD2	TGCGCCAGCAGTGAATCTAGCGGGAGAATCGAGCAGTACTTC	CASSESSGRIEQYF
once	TRBJ2-2	TRBV7-8	TRBD1	TGTGCCAGCAGCTTTAACAGGGGGAACACCGGGGAGCTGTTTTTT	CASSFNRGNTGELFF
NA	TRBJ2-7	TRBV18	NA	TGTGCCAGCTCCCCGATGGCGGGACACGGAATAGGGCGCGAGCAGTACTTC	CASSPMAGHGIGREQYF
NA	TRBJ1-1	TRBV7-9	TRBD1	TGTGCCAGCAGCTTATACGGGACAGGGAGCGCGAACACTGAAGCTTTCTTT	CASSLYGTGSANTEAFF
NA	TRBJ2-1	TRBV11-3	TRBD1	TGTGCCAGCAGTCCCGGGACAGGGGCCTACAATGAGCAGTTCTTC	CASSPGTGAYNEQFF
NA	TRBJ2-7	TRBV10-3	TRBD2	TGTGCCATCAGGGACGGGACTAACTACGAGCAGTACTTC	CAIRDGTNYEQYF
once	TRBJ2-2	TRBV5-4	NA	TGTGCCAGCGGGCGCGCTGGGAACACCGGGGAGCTGTTTTTT	CASGRAGNTGELFF
NA	TRBJ1-2	TRBV13	NA	TGTGCCAGCAGCTTAGCCGGGGCAGACTATGGCTACACCTTC	CASSLAGADYGYTF
NA	TRBJ1-4	TRBV4-1	NA	TGCGCCAGCAGCCAAGCTTTAAATGAAAAACTGTTTTTT	CASSQALNEKLFF
NA	TRBJ2-5	TRBV19	TRBD2	TGTGCCACTAGCGGATTCCAAGAGACCCAGTACTTC	CATSGFQETQYF
NA	TRBJ2-2	TRBV11-2	NA	TGTGCCAGCAGTTACACAGGGACCGGGGAGCTGTTTTTT	CASSYTGTGELFF
NA	TRBJ2-6	TRBV19	NA	TGTGCCAGTAGTCCCCGGACAGCACTCAACGTCCTGACTTTC	CASSPRTALNVLTF
NA	TRBJ2-1	TRBV27	TRBD2	TGTGCCAGCAGTTCCAGCGGGGCGCGCAATGAGCAGTTCTTC	CASSSSGARNEQFF
NA	TRBJ2-3	TRBV13	TRBD1	TGTGCCAGCAGCTTTACAACCTTAATACAGGGGCGAGGGGATACGCAGTATTTT	CASSFTTLIQGRGDTQYF
NA	TRBJ2-7	TRBV6-6	NA	TGTGCCAGCAGCGAAGGACTGGACTCCTACGAGCAGTACTTC	CASSEGLDSYEQYF
NA	TRBJ2-7	TRBV5-5	NA	TGTGCCAGCAGCCAGACTAGGAACGTCTACGAGCAGTACTTC	CASSQTRNVYEQYF
NA	TRBJ2-7	TRBV11-1	TRBD2	TGTGCCAGCAGCCCCATGGGACTAGCGGTTTACGAGCAGTACTTC	CASSPMGLAVYEQYF
NA	TRBJ2-3	TRBV5-1	NA	TGCGCCAGCATGGGTACAGATACGCAGTATTTT	CASMGTDTQYF
NA	TRBJ1-1	TRBV5-5	NA	TGTGCCAGCAGCCGGGGGCACCTCATGAACACTGAAGCTTTCTTT	CASSRGHLMNTEAFF
NA	TRBJ1-4	TRBV18	NA	TGTGCCAGCTCACCACAGGGGAGTAATGAAAAACTGTTTTTT	CASSPQGSNEKLFF